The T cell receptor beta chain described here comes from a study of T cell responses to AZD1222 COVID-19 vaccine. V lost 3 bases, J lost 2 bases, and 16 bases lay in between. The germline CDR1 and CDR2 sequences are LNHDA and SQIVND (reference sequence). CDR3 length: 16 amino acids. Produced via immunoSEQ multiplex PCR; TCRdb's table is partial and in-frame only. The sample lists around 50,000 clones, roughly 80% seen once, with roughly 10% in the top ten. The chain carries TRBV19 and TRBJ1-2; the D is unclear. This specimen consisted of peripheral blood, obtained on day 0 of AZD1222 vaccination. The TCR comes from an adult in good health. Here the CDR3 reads CASSIGSGNKNYGYTF. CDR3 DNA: TGTGCCAGTAGTATCGGCTCGGGAAACAAAAACTATGGCTACACCTTC.